The 9 T cell receptor beta chains given below trace back to one sample, sequenced in a study of T cells of healthy individuals. TCRdb re-called the 5' RACE reads through MiXCR, storing one row per CDR3 protein. The sample records about 100,000 distinct CDR3 sequences, around 17% being singletons. The origin of the receptors is a human donor in good health.

This clonotype was seen a few times. The genes are TRBV29-1 and TRBJ2-7; possible D gene TRBD2, 6 bases. The ends were cut back, 0 bases at V and 5 bases at J, with 17 bases in the middle. This CDR3 is built from 15 residues. CDR1 is SQVTM, CDR2 ANQGSEA, per germline. CDR3 DNA: TGCAGCGTTGAAGATAGTAGGCGGGGAGTTGACGAGCAGTACTTC. Its protein product is CSVEDSRRGVDEQYF.

V and J are TRBV3-1 and TRBJ2-7, with 9 bases lining up with TRBD2. The CDR3 runs 14 residues. V lost 3 bases to trimming and J lost 5 bases; unmatched junction nucleotides: 5. Germline V lookup: CDR1 LGHDT, CDR2 YNNKEL (reference sequence). CDR3 protein: CASSHPGLANEQYF. In DNA form, the CDR3 reads TGTGCCAGCAGCCATCCGGGACTAGCTAACGAGCAGTACTTC.

This clonotype was counted many times. This chain connects TRBV6-2 or TRBV6-3 to TRBJ2-2; TRBD1 agrees at 7 bases. The V and J ends lost 4 bases and 3 bases, in that order; junction bases with no gene match: 2. This CDR3 comprises 14 residues. CDR1 MNHEY and CDR2 SVGEGT come from the germline V gene. The CDR3 here is CASSSGQHTGELFF. CDR3 nucleotide sequence: TGTGCCAGCAGTTCGGGACAGCACACCGGGGAGCTGTTTTTT.

This sequence joins TRBV20-1 and TRBJ1-4; 8 bases are shared with TRBD1. This CDR3 comprises 13 residues. Unmatched junction bases numbered 7, after V lost 5 bases and J lost 8 bases. Germline V gene data show CDR1 as DFQATT and CDR2 as SNEGSKA (reference sequence). The CDR3 DNA follows: TGCAGTGCTCACTATAACAGGGGGGAAAAACTGTTTTTT. Amino acid sequence: CSAHYNRGEKLFF.

This clonotype was seen a few times. The chain joins TRBV5-1 to TRBJ2-7, with D tentatively TRBD1 or TRBD2 (5 bases each). V was clipped by 4 bases and J by 0 bases, with 14 bases between them. In germline, CDR1 is SGHRS, CDR2 YFSETQ. The CDR3 totals 15 residues. CDR3 region: CASSPAQGRSYEQYF. Here the CDR3 DNA reads TGCGCCAGCAGCCCTGCTCAGGGACGCTCCTACGAGCAGTACTTC.

This clonotype came up a few times. J is TRBJ2-3 and V is TRBV7-9; 7 bases agree with TRBD2. The V segment lost 7 bases and the J segment 2 bases; nucleotides outside the gene matches: 3. In germline, CDR1 is SEHNR, CDR2 FQNEAQ (reference sequence). This CDR3 is 13 amino acids long. In DNA, the CDR3 is TGTGCCAGCAAGAGCGGGGCCACAGATACGCAGTATTTT. It codes for CASKSGATDTQYF.

This clonotype was picked up a small number of times. The V and J genes are TRBV10-3 and TRBJ2-5; D is perhaps TRBD1 or TRBD2 (5 bases each). V was shortened by 0 bases and J by 5 bases, with 10 bases between the two germline ends. The CDR3 covers 14 residues. Germline V gene sequence: CDR1 ENHRY, CDR2 SYGVKD. DNA of the CDR3: TGTGCCATCAGTGAGTCGGGACCCAAGGAGACCCAGTACTTC. It codes for CAISESGPKETQYF.

This chain uses TRBV20-1 with TRBJ2-5; possibly TRBD2 for D (5 bases). V was clipped by 0 bases and J by 0 bases, with 11 bases between them. The CDR3 extends over 15 amino acids. Germline CDR1 DFQATT, CDR2 SNEGSKA (reference sequence). CDR3 in DNA: TGCAGTGCTAGAGATCCGCGGGCGAACCAAGAGACCCAGTACTTC. This encodes CSARDPRANQETQYF.

This clonotype was picked up a small number of times. This chain links TRBV15 with TRBJ2-2; D possibly uses TRBD1 or TRBD2 (5 bases each). Germline V gene sequence: CDR1 LNHNV, CDR2 YYDKDF (reference sequence). This CDR3 region has 14 residues. V lost 4 bases and J 4 bases, leaving 10 bases between the germline ends. This chain's CDR3 is CATSTERGTGELFF. CDR3 bases: TGTGCCACCAGCACAGAGAGGGGCACCGGGGAGCTGTTTTTT.